A single sample is the source of the 16 T cell receptor beta chains below, sequenced in a study of shared T cell receptors in the human thymus. Using immunoSEQ multiplex PCR, the repertoire was profiled, and TCRdb retains in-frame clones only, with some absent. The profile shows approximately 730,000 clones, 70% to 90% of them singletons. These data were also reused for a study on human thymus T cells.

Input material: thymocytes. These receptors all stem from a girl in the first two years of life with a congenital heart defect.

The rearrangement links TRBV28 to TRBJ2-3; perhaps TRBD2 as D (5 bases). The germline V gene has CDR1 MDHEN and CDR2 SYDVKM. The CDR3 covers 14 residues. V was pared by 2 bases and J by 4 bases, with 10 bases between. The CDR3 DNA reads as TGTGCCAGCAGTTTAGGCACTAGGGCAGATACGCAGTATTTT. It encodes CASSLGTRADTQYF.

The chain couples TRBV28 to TRBJ2-3; 10 bases align to TRBD2. V dropped 6 bases and J dropped 15; count of bases not matched to a gene: 9. Germline CDR1 is MDHEN and CDR2 is SYDVKM. CDR3 length: 12 amino acids. This chain's CDR3 is CASSRSGGARYF. CDR3 nucleotide sequence: TGTGCCAGCAGCCGAAGCGGGGGGGCTCGTTATTTT.

The chain couples TRBV6-1 to TRBJ1-6; possibly TRBD1 for D (5 bases). Between the trimmed V and J ends, which lost 6 bases and 9 bases, there was a span of 15 bases. Germline V lookup: CDR1 MNHNS, CDR2 SASEGT. The CDR3 consists of 14 residues. CDR3: CASRREGLVSPLHF. The CDR3 bases are TGTGCCAGCAGGCGGGAGGGGCTTGTTTCACCCCTCCACTTT.

This sequence joins TRBV5-1 and TRBJ1-1; TRBD1 is a possible D gene (5 bases). Trimming pared 4 bases from V and 5 bases from J, leaving 12 bases between. The CDR3 extends over 13 amino acids. The germline V gene has CDR1 SGHRS and CDR2 YFSETQ. CDR3 sequence (DNA): TGCGCCAGCAGCCCTACAACAGGAACTGAAGCTTTCTTT. Its protein product is CASSPTTGTEAFF.

V usage is TRBV2 and J usage is TRBJ2-5; 14 nucleotides align to TRBD2. The junction had 5 bases not matched to a gene; V was cut back by 3 bases and J by 5 bases. CDR1 is SNHLY, CDR2 FYNNEI, per germline. The CDR3 runs 16 residues. The CDR3 spells CASSDRLAGGHETQYF. As DNA, the CDR3 is TGTGCCAGCAGTGATCGACTAGCGGGGGGGCACGAGACCCAGTACTTC. Full variable domain (remainder filled in from reference TRBV2 and TRBJ2-5): EPEVTQTPSHQVTQMGQEVILRCVPISNHLYFYWYRQILGQKVEFLVSFYNNEISEKSEIFDDQFSVERPDGSNFTLKIRSTKLEDSAMYFCASSDRLAGGHETQYFGPGTRLLVL.

This chain connects TRBV28 to TRBJ1-2; D is possibly TRBD1 (6 bases). The V and J ends lost 7 bases and 8 bases respectively, with 20 bases between them. Germline V gives CDR1 MDHEN, CDR2 SYDVKM. This CDR3 spans 14 amino acids. In DNA, the CDR3 is TGTGCCAGCATTATAAGGGGGTCGCCGATGGGCTACACCTTC. This gives the protein CASIIRGSPMGYTF.

The chain carries TRBV6-1 and TRBJ1-5, with 11 bases that match TRBD1. CDR3 length: 18 amino acids. V trimming: 0 bases; J trimming: 9 bases; junction bases outside the gene matches: 13. Germline lookup yields CDR1 MNHNS and CDR2 SASEGT. CDR3 in DNA: TGTGCCAGCAGTGAAGCCCAATCGGGACAGGGGGATCTCCTGCCCCAGCATTTT. It codes for CASSEAQSGQGDLLPQHF.

The V call is TRBV5-1, the J call TRBJ1-1; D remains unclear. Germline lookup yields CDR1 SGHRS and CDR2 YFSETQ. The CDR3 spans 13 residues. Trimming removed 1 base from V and 8 bases from J, with 12 bases in between. The CDR3 sequence: CASSLRGREEAFF. The CDR3 coding sequence is TGCGCCAGCAGCTTGCGAGGACGGGAGGAAGCTTTCTTT. Filled out from reference TRBV5-1 and TRBJ1-1, the complete variable domain reads KAGVTQTPRYLIKTRGQQVTLSCSPISGHRSVSWYQQTPGQGLQFLFEYFSETQRNKGNFPGRFSGRQFSNSRSEMNVSTLELGDSALYLCASSLRGREEAFFGQGTRLTVV.

This clone was counted a few times. The gene calls are TRBV10-2 and TRBJ2-7, with 13 bases aligning to TRBD2. The CDR3 is 17 residues long. With 7 bases clipped from V and 4 bases from J, the junction kept 13 bases outside the gene matches. Germline lookup yields CDR1 WSHSY and CDR2 SAAADI. The CDR3 region is CASTTPTGLAGDYEQYF. In DNA, the CDR3 is TGCGCCAGCACAACACCGACCGGACTAGCGGGGGATTACGAGCAGTACTTC.

The chain joins TRBV18 to TRBJ2-2, with 7 nucleotides matching TRBD1. This CDR3 has 16 residues. V dropped 1 base and J dropped 5; count of bases not matched to a gene: 7. Germline V CDR1 and CDR2: KGHSH, LQKENI. The CDR3 DNA reads as TGTGCCAGCTCACCACAGAGAAGGGGGCGAACCGGGGAGCTGTTTTTT. Its translation is CASSPQRRGRTGELFF.

The gene calls are TRBV21-1 and TRBJ2-2; the listed D gene, TRBD1, was not tested against the DNA. TRBV21-1 is a pseudogene. This CDR3 region has 14 residues. The CDR3 here is CASSITGGTGELFF. CDR3 in DNA: TGTGCCAGCAGCATAACAGGGGGAACCGGGGAGCTGTTTTTT.

The chain recombines TRBV30 with TRBJ2-7; D is undetermined. V gave up 1 base and J gave up 7 bases, with 8 bases separating them. Germline V gene lookup returns CDR1 GTSNPN and CDR2 SVGIG (reference sequence). The CDR3 length is 11 residues. In DNA form, the CDR3 reads TGTGCCTGGAGTGCCCCGGGTGAGCAGTACTTC. Its translation is CAWSAPGEQYF.

This chain links TRBV15 with TRBJ2-1; D gene uncertain. This CDR3 comprises 11 residues. V was clipped by 3 bases and J by 8 bases, with 5 bases between them. The germline V gene has CDR1 LNHNV and CDR2 YYDKDF (reference sequence). CDR3 sequence reads: CATSSLDEQFF. The DNA for the CDR3 is TGTGCCACCAGCAGCCTCGATGAGCAGTTCTTC.

The DNA for the CDR3 is TGTGCCAGCAGTCCCGCCGGGGTTAGCAATCAGCCCCAGCATTTT. Protein: CASSPAGVSNQPQHF. This chain joins TRBV28 and TRBJ1-5; D is unresolved. The germline V gene encodes CDR1 MDHEN and CDR2 SYDVKM. The CDR3 is made up of 15 amino acids. Trimming cost V 5 bases and J 0 bases, with 11 bases left between them.

The chain recombines TRBV6-1 with TRBJ1-5, with 7 bases that match TRBD1. The CDR3 extends over 14 amino acids. Germline V gene data show CDR1 as MNHNS and CDR2 as SASEGT. V gave up 10 bases and J gave up 4 bases; unmatched junction bases: 10. The CDR3, as DNA: TGTGCCACCAAAAAGGACAGGCGAAATCAGCCCCAGCATTTT. Residues: CATKKDRRNQPQHF.

The chain links TRBV10-2 to TRBJ1-1, with D hard to call. The CDR3 is made up of 13 amino acids. Germline V gene sequence: CDR1 WSHSY, CDR2 SAAADI. The V end lost 9 bases, the J end lost 1 base, and 12 bases lay between the germline ends. Here the CDR3 DNA reads TGCGCCAGTACTAACCCTTCGAACACTGAAGCTTTCTTT. This codes for CASTNPSNTEAFF.